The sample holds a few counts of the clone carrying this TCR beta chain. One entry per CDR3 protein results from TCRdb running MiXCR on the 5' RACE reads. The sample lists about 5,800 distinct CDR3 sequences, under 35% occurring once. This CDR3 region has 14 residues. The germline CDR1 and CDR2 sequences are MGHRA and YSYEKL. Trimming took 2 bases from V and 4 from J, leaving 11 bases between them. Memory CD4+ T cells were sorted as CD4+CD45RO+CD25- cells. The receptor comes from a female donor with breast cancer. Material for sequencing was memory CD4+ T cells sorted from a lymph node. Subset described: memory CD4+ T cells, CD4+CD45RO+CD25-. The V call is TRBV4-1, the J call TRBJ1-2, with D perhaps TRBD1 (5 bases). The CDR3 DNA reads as TGCGCCAGCAGCCAATTCAGGGTGGCCTATGGCTACACCTTC. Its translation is CASSQFRVAYGYTF.